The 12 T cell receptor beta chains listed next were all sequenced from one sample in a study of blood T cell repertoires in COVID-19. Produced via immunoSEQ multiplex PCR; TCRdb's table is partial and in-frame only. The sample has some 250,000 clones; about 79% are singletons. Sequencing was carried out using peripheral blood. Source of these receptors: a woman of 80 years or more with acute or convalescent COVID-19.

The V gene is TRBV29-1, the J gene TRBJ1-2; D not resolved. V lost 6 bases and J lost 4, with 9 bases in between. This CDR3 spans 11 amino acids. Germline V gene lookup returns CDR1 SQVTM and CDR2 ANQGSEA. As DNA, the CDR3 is TGCAGCGTCCCAGTCCTCTATGGCTACACCTTC. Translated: CSVPVLYGYTF.

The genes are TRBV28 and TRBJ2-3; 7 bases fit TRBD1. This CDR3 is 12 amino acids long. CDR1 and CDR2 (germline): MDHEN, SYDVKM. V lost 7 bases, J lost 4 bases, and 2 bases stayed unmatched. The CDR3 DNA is TGTGCCAGCAAAACAGGGGCAGATACGCAGTATTTT. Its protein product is CASKTGADTQYF. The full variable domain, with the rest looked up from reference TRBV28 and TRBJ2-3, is DVKVTQSSRYLVKRTGEKVFLECVQDMDHENMFWYRQDPGLGLRLIYFSYDVKMKEKGDIPEGYSVSREKKERFSLILESASTNQTSMYLCASKTGADTQYFGPGTRLTVL.

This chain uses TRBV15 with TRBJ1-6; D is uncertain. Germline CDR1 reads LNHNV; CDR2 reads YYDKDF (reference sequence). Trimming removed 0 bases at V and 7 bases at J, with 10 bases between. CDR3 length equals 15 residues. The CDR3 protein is CATSRDPSGNSPLHF. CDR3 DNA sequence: TGTGCCACCAGCAGAGATCCTTCAGGAAATTCACCCCTCCACTTT. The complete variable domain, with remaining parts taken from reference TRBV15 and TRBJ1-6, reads DAMVIQNPRYQVTQFGKPVTLSCSQTLNHNVMYWYQQKSSQAPKLLFHYYDKDFNNEADTPDNFQSRRPNTSFCFLDIRSPGLGDTAMYLCATSRDPSGNSPLHFGNGTRLTVT.

The CDR3 region is CASSIGAGGPYNEQFF. CDR3 nucleotides: TGTGCCAGTAGTATCGGGGCGGGGGGCCCCTACAATGAGCAGTTCTTC. V and J are TRBV19 and TRBJ2-1; TRBD2 matches at 8 bases. Germline-derived CDR1 and CDR2 are LNHDA and SQIVND (reference sequence). This CDR3 comprises 16 residues. The junction had 6 bases not matched to a gene; V was cut back by 3 bases and J by 2 bases.

The CDR3 reads CASKISRTGHYGYTF. DNA for the CDR3: TGTGCCAGCAAGATCTCACGGACAGGGCATTATGGCTACACCTTC. The chain has TRBV27 and TRBJ1-2; the match to TRBD1 covers 8 bases. The J segment lost 5 bases and the V segment lost 7 bases, leaving 12 bases of the junction unmatched. CDR3 length equals 15 residues. Germline V CDR1 and CDR2: MNHEY, SMNVEV (reference sequence).

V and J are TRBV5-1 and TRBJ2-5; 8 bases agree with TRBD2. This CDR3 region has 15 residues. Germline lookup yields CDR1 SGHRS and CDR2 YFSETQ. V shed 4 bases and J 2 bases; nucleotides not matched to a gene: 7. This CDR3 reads CASSPSLAGQETQYF. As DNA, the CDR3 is TGCGCCAGCAGCCCGAGCTTAGCGGGGCAAGAGACCCAGTACTTC.

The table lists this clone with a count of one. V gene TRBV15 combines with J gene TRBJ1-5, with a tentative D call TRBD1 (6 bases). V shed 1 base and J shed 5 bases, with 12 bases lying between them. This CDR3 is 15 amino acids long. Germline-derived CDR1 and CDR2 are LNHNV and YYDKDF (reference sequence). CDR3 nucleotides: TGTGCCACCAGCAGAGCGGACAGACTTTATCAGCCCCAGCATTTT. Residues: CATSRADRLYQPQHF.

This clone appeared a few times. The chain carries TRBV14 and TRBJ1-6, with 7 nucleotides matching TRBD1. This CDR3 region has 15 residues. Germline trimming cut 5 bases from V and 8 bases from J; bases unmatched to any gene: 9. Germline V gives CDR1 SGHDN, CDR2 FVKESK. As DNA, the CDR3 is TGTGCCAGCAGCGCACGACAGGGATGGTATTCACCCCTCCACTTT. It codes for CASSARQGWYSPLHF.

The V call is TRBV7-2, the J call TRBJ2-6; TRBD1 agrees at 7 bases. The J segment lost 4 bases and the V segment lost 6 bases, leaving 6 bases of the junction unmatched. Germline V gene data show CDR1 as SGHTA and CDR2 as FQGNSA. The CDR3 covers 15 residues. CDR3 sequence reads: CASSITGAGANVLTF. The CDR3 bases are TGTGCCAGCAGTATTACAGGGGCAGGGGCCAACGTCCTGACTTTC.

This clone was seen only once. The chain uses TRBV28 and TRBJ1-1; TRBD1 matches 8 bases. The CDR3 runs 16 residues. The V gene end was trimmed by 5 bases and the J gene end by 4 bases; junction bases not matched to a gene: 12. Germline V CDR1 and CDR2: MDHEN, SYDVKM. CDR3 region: CASSPDRVYLGTEAFF. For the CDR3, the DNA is TGTGCCAGCAGTCCGGACAGGGTTTACCTTGGCACTGAAGCTTTCTTT. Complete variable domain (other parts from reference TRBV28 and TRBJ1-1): DVKVTQSSRYLVKRTGEKVFLECVQDMDHENMFWYRQDPGLGLRLIYFSYDVKMKEKGDIPEGYSVSREKKERFSLILESASTNQTSMYLCASSPDRVYLGTEAFFGQGTRLTVV.

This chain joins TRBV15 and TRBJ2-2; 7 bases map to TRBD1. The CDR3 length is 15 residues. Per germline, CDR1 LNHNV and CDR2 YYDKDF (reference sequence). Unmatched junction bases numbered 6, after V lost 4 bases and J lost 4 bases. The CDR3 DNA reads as TGTGCCACCAGCATACTAGACAGGGCCACCGGGGAGCTGTTTTTT. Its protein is CATSILDRATGELFF.

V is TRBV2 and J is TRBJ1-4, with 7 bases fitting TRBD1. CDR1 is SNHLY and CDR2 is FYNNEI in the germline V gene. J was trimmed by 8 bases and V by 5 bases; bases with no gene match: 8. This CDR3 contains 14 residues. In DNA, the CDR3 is TGTGCCAGCAGTTTAGACAGGGTGGAGGAAAAACTGTTTTTT. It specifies CASSLDRVEEKLFF. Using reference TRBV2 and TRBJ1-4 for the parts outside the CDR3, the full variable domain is EPEVTQTPSHQVTQMGQEVILRCVPISNHLYFYWYRQILGQKVEFLVSFYNNEISEKSEIFDDQFSVERPDGSNFTLKIRSTKLEDSAMYFCASSLDRVEEKLFFGSGTQLSVL.